Presented here are 10 T cell receptor beta chains from one specimen sequenced in a study of T cell repertoires in ileal Crohn's disease. This table comes from immunoSEQ multiplex PCR, and its TCRdb copy is limited to in-frame clones, with some not included. This table holds about 7,200 clones, approximately 82% found once. Noted time point: inflamed ileum from the surgical specimen. The sample was ileal tissue. Receptor source: an adult with Crohn's disease.

The chain employs TRBV15 and TRBJ1-6, with D tentatively TRBD1 (5 bases). V was pared by 3 bases and J by 12 bases, with 9 bases between. The CDR3 spans 12 residues. CDR1 and CDR2 (germline): LNHNV, YYDKDF (reference sequence). CDR3 amino acids: CATSRRGEPLHF. CDR3 nucleotide sequence: TGTGCCACCAGCAGGAGGGGAGAACCCCTCCACTTT.

A few counts support this clone. The chain joins TRBV6-4 to TRBJ2-3, with 8 nucleotides matching TRBD2. Germline CDR1 MRHNA, CDR2 SNTAGT. The CDR3 contains 15 residues. V shed 3 bases and J 2 bases; nucleotides not matched to a gene: 4. The CDR3 sequence is CASSEAGEATDTQYF. CDR3 bases: TGTGCCAGCAGTGAAGCGGGGGAGGCCACAGATACGCAGTATTTT.

This clone was counted once. The CDR3, as DNA: TGCGCCACCTCGACAGGGTTCATCTCCTACGAGCAGTACTTC. Protein sequence: CATSTGFISYEQYF. The J gene is TRBJ2-7, the V gene TRBV10-2, with 7 bases that match TRBD1. Losses at the gene ends were 10 bases for V and 0 bases for J; bases not matched to a gene: 9. Germline values: CDR1 WSHSY, CDR2 SAAADI. This CDR3 contains 14 residues.

The sample holds a few counts of this clone. The chain couples TRBV4-2 to TRBJ2-7; the D gene is possibly TRBD1 (6 bases). This CDR3 spans 14 amino acids. V was shortened by 0 bases and J by 4 bases, with 10 bases between the two germline ends. The germline gives CDR1 LGHNA, CDR2 YNFKEQ. The DNA of the CDR3 is TGTGCCAGCAGCCAAGAAGGGGGAGTGTACGAGCAGTACTTC. Translated, it gives CASSQEGGVYEQYF.

V is TRBV9 and J is TRBJ2-1; TRBD2 agrees at 11 bases. Trimming at V came to 0 bases and at J to 11 bases, leaving 4 bases not matched to a gene. Germline V gene data show CDR1 as SGDLS and CDR2 as YYNGEE. This CDR3 spans 14 amino acids. Here the CDR3 reads CASSVATSGAKQFF. CDR3 sequence (DNA): TGTGCCAGCAGCGTAGCGACTAGCGGGGCGAAGCAGTTCTTC.

The chain combines TRBV11-3 with TRBJ2-1; tentative D call: TRBD2 (6 bases). The CDR3 extends over 14 amino acids. Germline loops: CDR1 SGHNT, CDR2 YENEEA. V shed 3 bases and J shed 4 bases, with 10 bases lying between them. CDR3 DNA sequence: TGTGCCAGCAGCTTGGGACTTGCTTACAATGAGCAGTTCTTC. As protein: CASSLGLAYNEQFF.

In this sample, this clone turned up once. V gene TRBV2 combines with J gene TRBJ1-4; TRBD1 matches 7 bases. The germline V gene has CDR1 SNHLY and CDR2 FYNNEI. After removal of 6 bases from V and 0 bases from J, the junction contained 7 bases not matched to a gene. The CDR3 is 16 residues long. The DNA of the CDR3 is TGTGCCAGCAGCGGCAGGGGGTATTCAACTAATGAAAAACTGTTTTTT. Encoded protein: CASSGRGYSTNEKLFF.

The DNA of the CDR3 is TGTGCCAGCAGCCAAGATTTCCAGAAAGCTTTCTTT. It is translated as CASSQDFQKAFF. The V and J genes are TRBV14 and TRBJ1-1; D is unresolved. The CDR3 runs 12 residues. V was pared by 0 bases and J by 9 bases, with 8 bases between. The V gene's germline CDR1 is SGHDN and CDR2 FVKESK.

This rearrangement joins TRBV19 to TRBJ2-5; D is unclear. Trimming removed 5 bases from V and 5 bases from J, with 12 bases in between. This CDR3 region has 13 residues. Germline loops: CDR1 LNHDA, CDR2 SQIVND (reference sequence). The DNA for the CDR3 is TGTGCCAGTAGTCCCCTAGGAGAGGAGACCCAGTACTTC. Translating it yields CASSPLGEETQYF.

CDR3 in DNA: TGCAGCACTGGACAGGGTCAAGGCTACACCTTC. It encodes CSTGQGQGYTF. The chain uses TRBV29-1 and TRBJ1-2, with 8 bases lining up with TRBD1. Germline V gives CDR1 SQVTM, CDR2 ANQGSEA. The CDR3 is made up of 11 amino acids. Trimming cost V 8 bases and J 8 bases; bases outside gene matches: 7.